The clone carrying this T cell receptor (beta chain) has only a few counts. Its antigen remains unknown. The record originates from a study of beta chain features in type 1 diabetes. Notes on the study in general: Shortening that was moderate but significant affected the TCRB CDR3s of Type 1 diabetes patients in all four CD4+ subsets.

Of the isolated RNA, all was reverse transcribed, and so the sequenced material was expressed TCRB transcripts. Sequencing used immunoSEQ multiplex PCR; TCRdb keeps in-frame clones, though not all of them. The data contain fewer than 350,000 clones, approximately 16% of them singletons. The CDR3 spans 13 residues. V was clipped by 3 bases and J by 5 bases, with 13 bases between them. Germline V gene lookup returns CDR1 SQVTM and CDR2 ANQGSEA. The rearrangement links TRBV29-1 to TRBJ2-5; no reliable D call. The sample taken for sequencing was naive CD4+ T cells from blood. This TCR derives from a young man with type 1 diabetes. DNA for the CDR3: TGCAGCGTTGAGTTGCACAGTCGTGAGACCCAGTACTTC. It codes for CSVELHSRETQYF.